This TCR beta chain was sequenced during a study of blood T cells in healthy people across ages. Whole-study findings and limits: The long-lived group displayed more naive CD4+ cells, plus higher diversity, than the aged donors did.

This CDR3 is 19 amino acids long. The germline V gene encodes CDR1 SNHLY and CDR2 FYNNEI. V lost 2 bases, J lost 2 bases, and 21 bases lay in between. This clonotype showed up just a few times. Its antigen is as yet unknown. The authors ran a second PCR of about 7 to 11 cycles using a sample-barcoded 5' primer and a J-beta primer mix. Each CDR3 protein is one row after TCRdb ran MiXCR on the 5' RACE reads. This table has around 670,000 distinct CDR3 sequences, roughly 31% appearing once. The receptor was isolated from a woman of 80 years or more in good health. Sequencing input: blood. The chain is built from TRBV2 and TRBJ1-4, with a possible D match to TRBD1 (6 bases). CDR3 region: CASSETVRAGEFTNEKLFF. The CDR3 coding sequence is TGTGCCAGCAGTGAAACCGTACGGGCAGGGGAGTTTACTAATGAAAAACTGTTTTTT. Using reference TRBV2 and TRBJ1-4 for the parts outside the CDR3, the full variable domain is EPEVTQTPSHQVTQMGQEVILRCVPISNHLYFYWYRQILGQKVEFLVSFYNNEISEKSEIFDDQFSVERPDGSNFTLKIRSTKLEDSAMYFCASSETVRAGEFTNEKLFFGSGTQLSVL.